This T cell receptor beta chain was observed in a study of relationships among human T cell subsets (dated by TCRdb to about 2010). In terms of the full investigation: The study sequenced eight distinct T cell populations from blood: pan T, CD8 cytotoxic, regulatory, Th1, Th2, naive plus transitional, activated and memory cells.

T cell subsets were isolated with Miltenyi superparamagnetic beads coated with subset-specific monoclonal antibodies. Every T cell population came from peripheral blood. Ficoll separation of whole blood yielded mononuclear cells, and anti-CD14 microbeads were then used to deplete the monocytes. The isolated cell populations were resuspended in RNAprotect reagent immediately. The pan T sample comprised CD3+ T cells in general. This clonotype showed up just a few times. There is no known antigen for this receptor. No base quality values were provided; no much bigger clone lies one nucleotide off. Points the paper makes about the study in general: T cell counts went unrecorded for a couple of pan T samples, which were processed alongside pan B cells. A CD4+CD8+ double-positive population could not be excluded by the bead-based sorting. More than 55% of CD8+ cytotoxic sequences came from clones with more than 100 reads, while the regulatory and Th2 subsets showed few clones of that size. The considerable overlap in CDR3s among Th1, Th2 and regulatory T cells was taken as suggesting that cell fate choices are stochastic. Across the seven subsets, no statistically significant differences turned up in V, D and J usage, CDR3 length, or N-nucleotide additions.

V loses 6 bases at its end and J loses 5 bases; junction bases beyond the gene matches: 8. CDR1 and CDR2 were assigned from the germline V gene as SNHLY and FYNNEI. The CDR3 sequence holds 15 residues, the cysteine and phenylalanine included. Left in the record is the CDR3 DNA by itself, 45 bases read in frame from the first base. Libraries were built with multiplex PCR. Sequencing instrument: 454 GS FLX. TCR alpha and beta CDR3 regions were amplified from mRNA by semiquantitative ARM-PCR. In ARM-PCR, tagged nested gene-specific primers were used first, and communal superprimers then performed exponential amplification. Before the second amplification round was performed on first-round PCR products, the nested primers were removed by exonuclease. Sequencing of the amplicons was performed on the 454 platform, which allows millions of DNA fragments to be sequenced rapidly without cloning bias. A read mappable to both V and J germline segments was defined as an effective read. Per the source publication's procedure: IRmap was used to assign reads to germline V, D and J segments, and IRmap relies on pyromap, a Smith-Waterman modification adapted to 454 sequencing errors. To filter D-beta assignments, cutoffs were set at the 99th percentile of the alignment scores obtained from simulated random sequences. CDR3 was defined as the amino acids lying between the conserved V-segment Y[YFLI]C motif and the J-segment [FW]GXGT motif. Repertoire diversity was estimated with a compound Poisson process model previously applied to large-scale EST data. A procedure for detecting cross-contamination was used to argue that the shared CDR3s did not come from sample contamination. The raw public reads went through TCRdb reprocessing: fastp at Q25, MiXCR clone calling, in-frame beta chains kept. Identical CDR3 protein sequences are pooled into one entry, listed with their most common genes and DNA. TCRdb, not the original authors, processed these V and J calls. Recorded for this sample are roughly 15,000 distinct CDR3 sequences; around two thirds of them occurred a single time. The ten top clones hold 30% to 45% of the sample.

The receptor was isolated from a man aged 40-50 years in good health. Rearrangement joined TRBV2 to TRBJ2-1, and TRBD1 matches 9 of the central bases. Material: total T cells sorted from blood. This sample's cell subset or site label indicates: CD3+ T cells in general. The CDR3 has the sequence CASRGTGKVHNEQFF. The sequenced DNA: TGTGCCAGCAGGGGGACAGGGAAGGTCCACAATGAGCAGTTCTTC.